This T cell receptor (beta chain) derives from a study of T cell responses to AZD1222 COVID-19 vaccine (dated by TCRdb to the early 2020s). Regarding the study in general: A total of 230 to 250 trial participants underwent TCR sequencing, of whom some 210 received two doses of AZD1222 and 26 received two doses of the MenACWY control vaccine. Enrollment into the trials was organized by age into subgroups of 18-55, 56-69 and 70-plus years, and those subgroups contained about 160, 30 and 59 TCR-sequenced participants, respectively.

With regard to this clone: This clone's antigen is unknown. No qualities accompany the bases; no much larger clone lies one base away.

The CDR3, from cysteine to phenylalanine, totals 15 residues. Left in the record is the CDR3 DNA by itself, 45 bases read in frame from the first base. From a lookup of the germline V gene, CDR1 and CDR2 are MRHNA and SNTAGT. Unmatched junction bases come to 5, with V trimmed by 3 bases and J by 3 bases. The CDR3 regions of human TCRbeta chains were analyzed by immunosequencing. Under the source paper's analysis protocol: Repertoire TCRs were matched against a reference library of SARS-CoV-2-specific TCRs generated with the MIRA antigen-specificity platform. Breadth meant the fraction of unique TCRs that were SARS-CoV-2-associated, whereas depth meant the fraction of total T cells that were SARS-CoV-2-associated. Each spike-specific TCR was assigned to its reactive spike region and to a CD4 or CD8 class using the MIRA data. Log10-transformed breadth and depth values were compared by one-way ANOVA with Sidak's multiple comparisons tests. TCRdb limited this immuneACCESS table to in-frame rearrangements with V and J called. A share of clones is missing; checked studies link under half to unresolved V genes, and the rest is unexplained. The V and J calls and clone size were taken over from that table, and D and trimming were inferred from the DNA. Present in this sample are over 100,000 clones, more than 75% of which were seen just once. Clones ranked in the top ten supply around 4.4% of the sample.

The sample's time point label is to be understood as: about 28 days (+/-7) after the second vaccine dose. AZD1222 recipients given second doses at about 4 weeks or at about 12 weeks were pooled, since spike-specific TCR depth and breadth were not found to differ between the two schedules. Samples from vaccinated people were obtained from the UK trials COV001 and COV002, which included a single-blind randomized controlled phase 2/3 trial of AZD1222 (ChAdOx1 nCoV-19) in healthy adults. For TCRbeta chain sequencing, PBMC samples from trial participants were taken at day 0 and at day 28 after the second dose. What the research found in general, with its limitations: The 56-69-year group was small, and its depth increase did not reach significance, likely because of low power. Because no day 14 peak-response samples were available, the repertoires could be characterized only after the peak T cell response. Nearly half of unique spike-specific TCRs reportedly recognized epitopes outside regions mutated in the B.1.351 and B.1.1.7 variants. Vaccine-associated CD4 TCRs spanned the whole spike protein, with dominant responses in regions 160-218 and 743-854. Participants were mostly white British and included more females than males, and it was suggested by the authors that clonal diversity may have been underestimated. After two AZD1222 doses, spike-specific TCR breadth and depth were significantly higher than at day 0 and than in MenACWY recipients. Conclusions about previously exposed vaccinees were limited because only 5 or 6 AZD1222 recipients were SARS-CoV-2 seropositive at baseline.

Sequenced material: peripheral blood, taken 28 days after the second AZD1222 dose. The V gene is TRBV6-4 and the J gene is TRBJ2-1; 7 bases in between match TRBD2. The sequence was collected from an adult who received the AZD1222 COVID-19 vaccine. The CDR3 sequence is CASSEGLADYNEQFF. The nucleotide sequence is given as TGTGCCAGCAGTGAGGGTCTAGCGGACTACAATGAGCAGTTCTTC.